This T cell receptor beta chain stems from a study of cytomegalovirus exposure and HLA in healthy donors. Overall study results and limits: The majority of TCR sequences were rare, yet some public TCRs appeared in many donors. One cluster of highly shared sequence variants probably arose as a sequencing artifact.

On this clone itself: Its cognate antigen is unknown.

Donors were nominally healthy when sampled, though unrecorded immune exposures were likely. The primer mix had 60 Vbeta and 13 Jbeta primers. Generated by immunoSEQ multiplex PCR, the TCRdb table keeps only in-frame clones and is missing some. The sample lists some 130,000 clones; about 78% were seen once. Trimming cost V 4 bases and J 3 bases, with 9 bases left between them. Germline CDR1 is MGHDK and CDR2 is SYGVNS. The CDR3 has 14 residues. The V call is TRBV25-1, the J call TRBJ1-4, with D unresolved. The source material was PBMCs. This TCR derives from a man over 45 in good health and CMV-seropositive. CDR3 in DNA: TGTGCCAGCAGTGCCTCAGCGGCTAATGAAAAACTGTTTTTT. This encodes CASSASAANEKLFF.